This TCR beta chain was retrieved from a study of blood T cell repertoires in COVID-19. This CDR3 has 14 amino acids. V shed 7 bases and J shed 2 bases, with 12 bases lying between them. Germline V gene data show CDR1 as LNHDA and CDR2 as SQIVND (reference sequence). Generated by immunoSEQ multiplex PCR, the TCRdb table keeps only in-frame clones and is missing some. The data contain some 400,000 clones, around 87% of them singletons. This chain links TRBV19 with TRBJ1-5; maybe TRBD1 (6 bases). Sequenced: PBMCs or T cells enriched from blood (not recorded which). This receptor was obtained from a man aged 25-45 years who had recovered from COVID-19. CDR3 nucleotides: TGTGCCAGTACCCCCAGGGGCGGCAATCAGCCCCAGCATTTT. As protein: CASTPRGGNQPQHF.